Listed below are T cell receptor beta chains from one sample, sequenced in a study of blood T cell repertoires in COVID-19. Libraries were prepared by immunoSEQ multiplex PCR; TCRdb keeps only in-frame clonotypes and omits some of them. Found here are approximately 280,000 clones, 75% to 90% of them singletons; the top ten hold approximately 2.2%. The sequenced sample consisted of peripheral blood. These receptors all come from a woman aged 25 to 39 who had recovered from COVID-19. Each CDR3 is given with its conserved first and last residue. D genes are given only for firm matches. Only some rows state a clone size, as once, few, many or a class for expanded clones.

V gene	J gene	D gene	clone size	CDR3 protein	CDR3 DNA
TRBV20-1	TRBJ2-3	NA	NA	CSARDADTQYF	TGCAGTGCTAGAGACGCAGATACGCAGTATTTT
TRBV9	TRBJ2-4	TRBD2	NA	CASSDSGSNFGTIQYF	TGTGCCAGCAGCGATAGCGGGAGTAATTTTGGTACCATTCAGTACTTC
TRBV27	TRBJ2-3	NA	once	CATSSSDTQYF	TGTGCCACCTCTTCTTCAGATACGCAGTATTTT
TRBV14	TRBJ2-7	TRBD2	NA	CASSHTPGTSYSSYEQYF	TGTGCCAGCAGCCACACACCCGGGACTAGCTACTCCTCCTACGAGCAGTACTTC
TRBV5-1	TRBJ2-5	TRBD1	NA	CASSTETGPKTQYF	TGCGCCAGCAGCACGGAGACAGGGCCAAAGACCCAGTACTTC
TRBV24-1	TRBJ1-5	TRBD1	few	CATSDRTGGKGQPQHF	TGTGCCACCAGTGATCGGACAGGGGGGAAAGGTCAGCCCCAGCATTTT
TRBV7-9	TRBJ1-4	NA	NA	CASSLGRSGHDFEKLFF	TGTGCCAGCAGCTTAGGACGGTCGGGACATGATTTTGAAAAACTGTTTTTT
TRBV7-2	TRBJ1-5	TRBD1	NA	CASSPETGQGNQPQHF	TGTGCCAGCAGCCCAGAGACGGGACAGGGCAATCAGCCCCAGCATTTT
TRBV4-1	TRBJ1-3	TRBD1	NA	CASRDRAGNTIYF	TGCGCCAGCAGGGACAGGGCGGGAAACACCATATATTTT
TRBV19	TRBJ1-1	NA	NA	CASSWGYEAFF	TGTGCCAGTAGTTGGGGCTATGAAGCTTTCTTT
TRBV3-1/TRBV3-2	TRBJ1-2	TRBD1	NA	CASSQNRDRGDYGYTF	TGTGCCAGCAGTCAAAACCGGGACAGGGGTGACTATGGCTACACCTTC
TRBV5-6	TRBJ1-5	NA	NA	CASSLAGMDNQPQHF	TGTGCCAGCAGCCTCGCCGGGATGGACAATCAGCCCCAGCATTTT
TRBV6-5	TRBJ2-3	TRBD2	few	CASSSTSGITDTQYF	TGTGCCAGCAGTTCGACTAGCGGGATTACGGATACGCAGTATTTT
TRBV7-2	TRBJ2-5	NA	NA	CASSPAGFQETQYF	TGTGCCAGCAGCCCGGCGGGATTCCAAGAGACCCAGTACTTC
TRBV4-2	TRBJ2-3	NA	NA	CASSSGADTQYF	TGTGCCAGCAGCTCAGGGGCAGATACGCAGTATTTT
TRBV3-1/TRBV3-2	TRBJ1-4	NA	NA	CASSQGNRVREKLFF	TGTGCCAGCAGCCAAGGAAACAGGGTGAGGGAAAAACTGTTTTTT
TRBV9	TRBJ1-6	NA	NA	CASSVDLSSAPLHF	TGTGCCAGCAGCGTAGATTTATCCAGTGCACCCCTCCACTTT
TRBV13	TRBJ2-7	NA	NA	CASSAQGSYEQYF	TGTGCCAGCAGCGCCCAGGGCTCCTACGAGCAGTACTTC
TRBV28	TRBJ1-5	TRBD1	NA	CASSLFGTGSNQPQHF	TGTGCCAGCAGTTTATTCGGGACAGGGAGCAATCAGCCCCAGCATTTT
TRBV6-2/TRBV6-3	TRBJ2-3	TRBD1	NA	CASSSRQGATDTQYF	TGTGCCAGCAGTTCGCGACAGGGGGCGACCGATACGCAGTATTTT
TRBV5-1	TRBJ2-5	TRBD2	NA	CASSFRGTSGKETQYF	TGCGCCAGCAGCTTCCGGGGGACTAGCGGGAAAGAGACCCAGTACTTC
TRBV5-1	TRBJ2-3	TRBD1	NA	CASSLWGQDTDTQYF	TGCGCCAGCAGCTTGTGGGGACAGGACACAGATACGCAGTATTTT
TRBV5-1	TRBJ2-2	NA	NA	CASSLADSTGELFF	TGCGCCAGCAGCTTGGCGGACAGCACCGGGGAGCTGTTTTTT
TRBV11-2	TRBJ2-3	TRBD1	NA	CASSRKPGQGFTDTQYF	TGTGCCAGCAGCCGAAAACCGGGACAGGGGTTCACAGATACGCAGTATTTT
TRBV7-2	TRBJ2-3	NA	NA	CASTTSQVGTDTQYF	TGTGCCAGCACTACAAGTCAGGTGGGCACAGATACGCAGTATTTT
TRBV5-4	TRBJ2-6	TRBD1	NA	CASSNPGQGTSGANVLTF	TGTGCCAGCAGCAATCCGGGACAGGGTACTTCTGGGGCCAACGTCCTGACTTTC
TRBV4-3	TRBJ2-1	TRBD1	NA	CASSHRQGYEQFF	TGCGCCAGCAGCCACCGACAGGGGTATGAGCAGTTCTTC
TRBV4-2	TRBJ2-1	TRBD2	NA	CASSQDRSLAGMSPYNEQFF	TGTGCCAGCAGCCAAGATAGGAGTCTAGCGGGAATGTCACCCTACAATGAGCAGTTCTTC
TRBV27	TRBJ1-5	TRBD1	NA	CASSRGTVGNQPQHF	TGTGCCAGCAGTAGGGGGACAGTTGGTAATCAGCCCCAGCATTTT
TRBV20-1	TRBJ2-1	NA	NA	CSASLQCSYNEQFF	TGCAGTGCTAGTCTTCAGTGCTCCTACAATGAGCAGTTCTTC
TRBV7-2	TRBJ2-1	TRBD2	NA	CASSGTSGLNEQFF	TGTGCCAGCAGTGGGACTAGCGGGCTTAATGAGCAGTTCTTC
TRBV3-1/TRBV3-2	TRBJ2-2	NA	NA	CASSQAVNTGELFF	TGTGCCAGCAGCCAGGCAGTAAACACCGGGGAGCTGTTTTTT
TRBV7-6	TRBJ2-3	NA	NA	CASSLTYTQYF	TGTGCCAGCAGCTTAACTTATACGCAGTATTTT
TRBV5-4	TRBJ1-2	NA	NA	CASSLEQEGYTF	TGTGCCAGCAGCTTGGAACAGGAGGGCTACACCTTC
TRBV19	TRBJ2-1	TRBD1	NA	CASSMGTGSYNEQFF	TGTGCCAGTAGCATGGGGACAGGGAGCTACAATGAGCAGTTCTTC
TRBV30	TRBJ1-6	NA	NA	CAWSADRQYSPLHF	TGTGCCTGGAGTGCCGACAGACAATATTCACCCCTCCACTTT
TRBV7-9	TRBJ2-1	TRBD2	NA	CASSRTGTSGRDEQFF	TGTGCCAGCAGCCGAACCGGGACTAGCGGTCGGGATGAGCAGTTCTTC
TRBV11-2	TRBJ1-1	NA	few	CASSLVRNTEAFF	TGTGCCAGCAGCTTAGTGCGGAACACTGAAGCTTTCTTT
TRBV4-1	TRBJ2-1	NA	NA	CASSQDGNGGLYNEQFF	TGCGCCAGCAGCCAAGATGGTAATGGCGGTCTCTACAATGAGCAGTTCTTC
TRBV6-5	TRBJ1-2	NA	few	CASSRGGGGYTF	TGTGCCAGCAGTCGGGGAGGTGGTGGCTACACCTTC
TRBV6-2/TRBV6-3	TRBJ2-7	TRBD2	NA	CASSYPRSGTYEQYF	TGTGCCAGCAGTTACCCAAGAAGCGGGACCTACGAGCAGTACTTC
TRBV29-1	TRBJ1-2	NA	NA	CSVILQRTPNYGYTF	TGCAGCGTTATCTTACAGAGAACTCCTAACTATGGCTACACCTTC
TRBV27	TRBJ1-6	NA	NA	CASTSTGGRVDSPLHF	TGTGCCAGCACCTCGACGGGGGGCAGAGTTGACTCACCCCTCCACTTT
TRBV5-6	TRBJ2-7	NA	NA	CASSRATHLYEQYF	TGTGCCAGCAGCCGCGCTACTCACTTGTACGAGCAGTACTTC
TRBV9	TRBJ2-2	TRBD2	NA	CASSVGPHGAGGNTGELFF	TGTGCCAGCAGCGTAGGGCCCCACGGAGCGGGAGGAAACACCGGGGAGCTGTTTTTT
TRBV6-5	TRBJ1-4	NA	NA	CASSYDTSNEKLFF	TGTGCCAGCAGTTACGACACCTCTAATGAAAAACTGTTTTTT
TRBV19	TRBJ1-5	NA	few	CASRVDRTSNQPQHF	TGTGCCAGTAGAGTTGACAGGACTAGCAATCAGCCCCAGCATTTT
TRBV29-1	TRBJ1-2	TRBD1	NA	CSATRQPSGGGYGYTF	TGCAGCGCTACAAGGCAACCTTCAGGGGGCGGCTATGGCTACACCTTC
TRBV5-6	TRBJ2-7	NA	NA	CASSQFTTAYEQYF	TGTGCCAGCAGCCAATTTACAACCGCCTACGAGCAGTACTTC
TRBV7-9	TRBJ2-3	TRBD2	NA	CASSRLAVEGDTQYF	TGTGCCAGCAGCCGCCTAGCGGTCGAGGGGGATACGCAGTATTTT